Following are 23 T cell receptor beta chains from one sample sequenced in a study of breast tumors, draining lymph nodes, adjacent tissues. TCRdb ran MiXCR on the multiplex PCR reads and lists one entry per CDR3 protein. The sample has around 43,000 distinct CDR3 sequences, roughly 24% seen once. The sequencing input was breast tumor tissue. These receptors originate from a female donor with breast cancer. Some clones in this sample may be carry-over from other donors' samples.

There are many counts of this clonotype. V gene TRBV20-1 combines with J gene TRBJ1-5, with D tentatively TRBD1 (5 bases). The CDR3 extends over 12 amino acids. Germline values: CDR1 DFQATT, CDR2 SNEGSKA (reference sequence). Trimming cost V 7 bases and J 5 bases, with 12 bases left between them. CDR3 loop: CSVKVGDQPQHF. As DNA, the CDR3 is TGCAGTGTTAAGGTGGGGGATCAGCCCCAGCATTTT.

Notes on this clonotype: A single base separates this from a much larger clone, so it may be a read error. The gene calls are TRBV6-6 and TRBJ1-5; D remains unclear. This CDR3 is built from 13 residues. The V end was cut by 4 bases, the J end by 5 bases, with 9 bases between. The germline V gene has CDR1 MNHNY and CDR2 SVGAGI (reference sequence). The CDR3 spells CASSCTGYQPQHF. The CDR3 DNA sequence: TGTGCCAGCAGTTGCACGGGTTATCAGCCCCAGCATTTT.

There are many counts of this clonotype. The chain combines TRBV29-1 with TRBJ1-5; D is uncertain. CDR3 size: 13 residues. Germline V gene data show CDR1 as SQVTM and CDR2 as ANQGSEA. The germline V and J ends were trimmed by 4 bases and 5 bases, with 12 bases remaining between them. The CDR3 protein is CSVGGGRDQPQHF. The CDR3 coding sequence is TGCAGCGTTGGAGGAGGGAGGGATCAGCCCCAGCATTTT.

This clonotype came up many times. This chain links TRBV12-3 or TRBV12-4 with TRBJ2-7, with D possibly being TRBD1 (6 bases). V lost 6 bases and J 5 bases, leaving 14 bases between the germline ends. CDR3 size: 13 residues. The CDR3 region has the DNA TGTGCCAGCAGCTGGGACAATTACAACGAGCAGTACTTC. Residues: CASSWDNYNEQYF.

There are many counts of this clonotype. The V gene is TRBV20-1, the J gene TRBJ2-5, with TRBD1 as a possible D gene (5 bases). This CDR3 contains 13 residues. Trimming removed 5 bases from V and 1 base from J, with 11 bases in between. Germline V gene lookup returns CDR1 DFQATT and CDR2 SNEGSKA (reference sequence). CDR3 sequence reads: CSADSGFQETQYF. The CDR3 DNA reads TGCAGTGCTGACTCAGGGTTCCAAGAGACCCAGTACTTC.

This clonotype showed up many times. An end of the junction differs from the germline gene, which may be a read error. The genes are TRBV7-8 and TRBJ2-1; maybe TRBD2 (6 bases). CDR3 length equals 16 residues. Germline CDR1 reads SGHVS; CDR2 reads FQNEAQ. The CDR3 DNA reads as TGTGCCAGCAGATTAGGGGACGGGGGACCCTACAATGAGCAGTTCTTC. As protein: CASRLGDGGPYNEQFF.

The chain carries TRBV5-1 and TRBJ1-1; possibly TRBD1 for D (6 bases). In germline, CDR1 is SGHRS, CDR2 YFSETQ. The ends were cut back, 4 bases at V and 2 bases at J, with 15 bases in the middle. CDR3 length: 15 residues. The CDR3 region is CASSVGQFLNTEAFF. Written as DNA, the CDR3 is TGCGCCAGCAGCGTCGGACAGTTTTTAAACACTGAAGCTTTCTTT. Together with reference TRBV5-1 and TRBJ1-1, the CDR3 gives the full variable domain: KAGVTQTPRYLIKTRGQQVTLSCSPISGHRSVSWYQQTPGQGLQFLFEYFSETQRNKGNFPGRFSGRQFSNSRSEMNVSTLELGDSALYLCASSVGQFLNTEAFFGQGTRLTVV.

This clonotype was detected ten times or more. This sequence joins TRBV19 and TRBJ1-5, with a tentative D call TRBD1 (6 bases). Trimming shortened V by 5 bases and J by 1 base, and 9 bases separated the two germline ends. Germline lookup yields CDR1 LNHDA and CDR2 SQIVND (reference sequence). CDR3 length equals 14 residues. The CDR3 nucleotides read TGTGCCAGTAGTTGGGGGCAGAGCAATCAGCCCCAGCATTTT. Translation gives CASSWGQSNQPQHF.

To note about this clonotype: Since a much larger clone is just one base distant, this may be a read error. This rearrangement joins TRBV7-9 to TRBJ2-5; 10 nucleotides agree with TRBD2. The CDR3 extends over 13 amino acids. Germline V gene sequence: CDR1 SEHNR, CDR2 FQNEAQ (reference sequence). The V and J ends lost 6 bases and 5 bases, in that order; junction bases with no gene match: 3. CDR3 nucleotide sequence: TGTGCCAGCAGGACAGCGGGAGGGGAGACCCAGTACTTC. Its translation is CASRTAGGETQYF.

This clonotype occurred many times. CDR3 residues: CASGADRGLEQYF. The CDR3 coding sequence is TGTGCCAGCGGAGCCGACAGGGGGTTGGAGCAGTACTTC. V is TRBV2 and J is TRBJ2-7; the match to TRBD1 covers 9 bases. CDR1 and CDR2 (germline): SNHLY, FYNNEI. This CDR3 comprises 13 residues. Trimming removed 8 bases from V and 7 bases from J; junction bases left unmatched: 9.

This clonotype occurred many times. The rearrangement joins TRBV2 to TRBJ1-5; 7 bases line up with TRBD1. The germline gives CDR1 SNHLY, CDR2 FYNNEI. CDR3 length equals 15 residues. Trimming took 7 bases from V and 7 from J; bases not matched to a gene: 13. CDR3 coding DNA: TGTGCCAGCACCCTCGGAGTAGGAGGGGGCCAGCCCCAGCATTTT. Residues: CASTLGVGGGQPQHF.

There are many counts of this clonotype. The V and J genes are TRBV12-3 or TRBV12-4 and TRBJ2-3, with a tentative D call TRBD2 (6 bases). CDR3 size: 16 residues. V lost 2 bases, J lost 0 bases, and 12 bases lay in between. As DNA, the CDR3 is TGTGCCAGCAGTTTATTAACGGGAGCGAGCACAGATACGCAGTATTTT. It specifies CASSLLTGASTDTQYF.

This clonotype was detected many times. The rearrangement joins TRBV6-1 to TRBJ2-3; D gene uncertain. Germline CDR1 reads MNHNS; CDR2 reads SASEGT. V lost 4 bases, J lost 2 bases, and 7 bases lay in between. The CDR3 covers 13 residues. The DNA of the CDR3 is TGTGCCAGCAGTGGCCAGTTCACAGATACGCAGTATTTT. Its translation: CASSGQFTDTQYF.

CDR3 bases: TGTGCCAGCAGTTTAGATTTGCCGGGGGCTATCTACGAGCAGTACTTC. Translated: CASSLDLPGAIYEQYF. This chain joins TRBV28 and TRBJ2-7; D tentatively reads TRBD1 or TRBD2 (6 bases each). In germline, CDR1 is MDHEN, CDR2 SYDVKM. V was pared by 2 bases and J by 3 bases, with 17 bases between. The CDR3 consists of 16 residues.

This clonotype was detected many times. The chain combines TRBV10-2 with TRBJ2-7, with D maybe TRBD2 (5 bases). Trimming removed 6 bases at V and 6 bases at J, with 9 bases between. Per the germline V gene, CDR1 is WSHSY and CDR2 is SAAADI. This CDR3 comprises 11 residues. This CDR3 reads CASSEGGEQYF. The DNA for the CDR3 is TGCGCCAGCAGCGAGGGCGGCGAGCAGTACTTC.

This clonotype was detected many times. The V call is TRBV19, the J call TRBJ1-5; D may be TRBD1 (5 bases). The germline V gene encodes CDR1 LNHDA and CDR2 SQIVND (reference sequence). Deletions cut 7 bases from V and 1 base from J, with 20 bases between. The CDR3 sequence is 17 residues long. CDR3 protein: CASTLEGRGASNQPQHF. For the CDR3, the DNA is TGTGCCAGTACTCTAGAAGGGAGAGGGGCGAGCAATCAGCCCCAGCATTTT.

Comments on this clonotype: This may be a read error, as it is one base from a much larger clone. This sequence joins TRBV20-1 and TRBJ2-1; D is uncertain. CDR3 length: 11 amino acids. Germline lookup yields CDR1 DFQATT and CDR2 SNEGSKA (reference sequence). Trimming took 5 bases from V and 12 from J, leaving 14 bases between them. CDR3 nucleotides: TGCAGTGCTGACGGTTCCCCCGGGCAGTTCTTC. Translating it yields CSADGSPGQFF.

This clonotype has a count of ten or more. The chain has TRBV19 and TRBJ2-7, with TRBD1 identical over 9 bases. The CDR3 consists of 14 residues. V trimming: 5 bases; J trimming: 3 bases; junction bases outside the gene matches: 5. Germline V gene sequence: CDR1 LNHDA, CDR2 SQIVND (reference sequence). CDR3 residues: CASSAPGQGYEQYF. DNA for the CDR3: TGTGCCAGTAGTGCTCCGGGACAGGGCTACGAGCAGTACTTC. Drawing the rest from reference TRBV19 and TRBJ2-7, the complete variable domain is DGGITQSPKYLFRKEGQNVTLSCEQNLNHDAMYWYRQDPGQGLRLIYYSQIVNDFQKGDIAEGYSVSREKKESFPLTVTSAQKNPTAFYLCASSAPGQGYEQYFGPGTRLTVT.

This clonotype has at least ten counts. This chain links TRBV18 with TRBJ2-3; tentatively, D is TRBD1 (6 bases). CDR1 KGHSH and CDR2 LQKENI come from the germline V gene. With 0 bases removed from V and 0 bases from J, the gap between germline ends came to 7 bases. CDR3 length: 15 residues. CDR3 DNA sequence: TGTGCCAGCTCACCACCGACAGGAAGCACAGATACGCAGTATTTT. Its translation: CASSPPTGSTDTQYF.

There are many counts of this clonotype. The chain joins TRBV7-2 to TRBJ2-5, with D perhaps being TRBD1 or TRBD2 (6 bases each). CDR3 size: 15 residues. Trimming cost V 1 base and J 4 bases, with 13 bases left between them. Germline CDR1 reads SGHTA; CDR2 reads FQGNSA. The CDR3 spells CASSLGGTTGETQYF. The CDR3 bases are TGTGCCAGCAGCTTAGGCGGGACAACTGGAGAGACCCAGTACTTC.

The table lists this clonotype with a few counts. This rearrangement joins TRBV6-1 to TRBJ2-5, with 11 bases matching TRBD1. Germline lookup yields CDR1 MNHNS and CDR2 SASEGT. V gave up 1 base and J gave up 4 bases; unmatched junction bases: 5. The length of the CDR3 is 16 residues. CDR3: CASSEGVGTGGETQYF. CDR3 DNA: TGTGCCAGCAGTGAAGGGGTCGGGACAGGGGGAGAGACCCAGTACTTC.

This clonotype was seen many times. The J gene is TRBJ1-2, the V gene TRBV19, with D unclear. Germline V gene lookup returns CDR1 LNHDA and CDR2 SQIVND (reference sequence). The CDR3 runs to 12 residues. The ends were cut back, 5 bases at V and 7 bases at J, with 11 bases in the middle. The CDR3 sequence: CASSFWRSGYTF. CDR3 sequence (DNA): TGTGCCAGTAGTTTTTGGCGGAGTGGCTACACCTTC.

The chain employs TRBV19 and TRBJ2-5; tentatively, D is TRBD2 (5 bases). CDR3 length equals 15 residues. The germline gives CDR1 LNHDA, CDR2 SQIVND (reference sequence). The V gene lost 2 bases and the J gene lost 2 bases, with 12 bases spanning the gap. The chain's CDR3 is CASSITAGGQETQYF. As DNA, the CDR3 is TGTGCCAGTAGTATAACGGCAGGAGGTCAAGAGACCCAGTACTTC.